One sample yielded the 24 T cell receptor beta chains listed below, sequenced in a study of control samples from healthy donors and cancer patients. The repertoire was sequenced with immunoSEQ multiplex PCR; TCRdb's copy has only in-frame clones and lacks some. The table includes approximately 97,000 clones, 80% to 95% detected once. Sequences were obtained from blood. The receptor source for this set is a human donor in good health. The donor label of this sample is uncertain.

The V gene is TRBV20-1, the J gene TRBJ1-2, with no clear D. Germline V gene data show CDR1 as DFQATT and CDR2 as SNEGSKA (reference sequence). The CDR3 is 11 amino acids. V was clipped by 2 bases and J by 5 bases, with 6 bases between them. Here the CDR3 reads CSARMGYGYTF. The CDR3, as DNA: TGCAGTGCTAGAATGGGGTATGGCTACACCTTC.

The rearrangement links TRBV24-1 to TRBJ1-1; 7 bases map to TRBD1. The germline CDR1 and CDR2 sequences are KGHDR and SFDVKD. V dropped 2 bases and J dropped 0; count of bases not matched to a gene: 8. The CDR3 loop spans 17 amino acids. The CDR3 region is CATSDSRKGAMNTEAFF. The DNA of the CDR3 is TGTGCCACCAGTGATTCACGTAAGGGGGCAATGAACACTGAAGCTTTCTTT.

The chain combines TRBV28 with TRBJ1-1; D might be TRBD1 (5 bases). The CDR3 consists of 14 residues. Between the trimmed V and J ends, which lost 5 bases and 9 bases, there was a span of 19 bases. CDR1 MDHEN and CDR2 SYDVKM come from the germline V gene. CDR3 DNA sequence: TGTGCCAGCAGTGTTTCCCTAGGGGTTGTCAAAGCTTTCTTT. It yields the protein CASSVSLGVVKAFF.

The CDR3 region is CASSVSRTGELFF. DNA for the CDR3: TGTGCCAGCAGCGTATCGAGGACCGGGGAGCTGTTTTTT. This chain links TRBV9 with TRBJ2-2; D not certain. The length of the CDR3 is 13 residues. Germline V gene lookup returns CDR1 SGDLS and CDR2 YYNGEE. Trimming removed 1 base from V and 5 bases from J, with 6 bases in between.

The chain is built from TRBV18 and TRBJ2-5; D is unclear. V lost 6 bases, J lost 0 bases, and 8 bases lay in between. The CDR3 sequence is 13 residues long. The germline gives CDR1 KGHSH, CDR2 LQKENI. DNA for the CDR3: TGTGCCAGCTCGGGTCCAGACCAAGAGACCCAGTACTTC. This gives the protein CASSGPDQETQYF.

The V call is TRBV5-5, the J call TRBJ2-3; 11 nucleotides match TRBD2. Germline V gives CDR1 SGHKS, CDR2 YYEKEE (reference sequence). The CDR3 is made up of 18 amino acids. Losses at the gene ends were 0 bases for V and 2 bases for J; bases not matched to a gene: 8. The CDR3 bases are TGTGCCAGCAGCTTGGCCCCAACTAGCGGGGGCACCACAGATACGCAGTATTTT. This codes for CASSLAPTSGGTTDTQYF.

The V call is TRBV29-1, the J call TRBJ1-2; 11 nucleotides align to TRBD1. Germline V gene lookup returns CDR1 SQVTM and CDR2 ANQGSEA. The CDR3 covers 13 residues. J gave up 3 bases and V 4 bases, and 1 base lay outside the gene matches. CDR3 loop: CSVGTGGHYGYTF. CDR3 DNA: TGCAGCGTTGGGACAGGGGGCCACTATGGCTACACCTTC.

V and J are TRBV12-3 or TRBV12-4 and TRBJ1-5; no clear D. The CDR3 is made up of 13 amino acids. V lost 3 bases to trimming and J lost 1 base, with 4 bases between them. The CDR3 reads CASSFSSNQPQHF. DNA of the CDR3: TGTGCCAGCAGTTTTAGCAGCAATCAGCCCCAGCATTTT.

The V gene is TRBV27, the J gene TRBJ2-1; D is uncertain. The V gene's germline CDR1 is MNHEY and CDR2 SMNVEV (reference sequence). Trimming shortened V by 2 bases and J by 3 bases, and 11 bases separated the two germline ends. This CDR3 spans 15 amino acids. CDR3 region: CASSLRTSYYNEQFF. CDR3 nucleotide sequence: TGTGCCAGCAGTTTAAGAACTTCTTACTACAATGAGCAGTTCTTC.

This clone was detected once. The chain recombines TRBV2 with TRBJ1-1; D gene ambiguous. The CDR3 length is 13 residues. Germline CDR1 is SNHLY and CDR2 is FYNNEI. Trimming cost V 5 bases and J 2 bases, with 9 bases left between them. The chain's CDR3 is CASSTQENTEAFF. CDR3 coding DNA: TGTGCCAGCAGTACCCAGGAAAACACTGAAGCTTTCTTT. The whole variable domain, remainder taken from reference TRBV2 and TRBJ1-1, is EPEVTQTPSHQVTQMGQEVILRCVPISNHLYFYWYRQILGQKVEFLVSFYNNEISEKSEIFDDQFSVERPDGSNFTLKIRSTKLEDSAMYFCASSTQENTEAFFGQGTRLTVV.

The DNA of the CDR3 is TGTGCCAGTAGTATCAGCGGGGGGGTGGCCAAAAACATTCAGTACTTC. It codes for CASSISGGVAKNIQYF. The chain carries TRBV19 and TRBJ2-4; 10 bases are a match to TRBD2. V was clipped by 3 bases and J by 1 base; unmatched bases: 3. The CDR3 totals 16 residues. Germline V CDR1 and CDR2: LNHDA, SQIVND (reference sequence). Variable domain in full (rest from reference TRBV19 and TRBJ2-4): DGGITQSPKYLFRKEGQNVTLSCEQNLNHDAMYWYRQDPGQGLRLIYYSQIVNDFQKGDIAEGYSVSREKKESFPLTVTSAQKNPTAFYLCASSISGGVAKNIQYFGAGTRLSVL.

The rearrangement uses TRBV7-2 and TRBJ1-1; D gene unclear. Germline V lookup: CDR1 SGHTA, CDR2 FQGNSA. Trimming stripped 1 base from V and 1 base from J, with 4 bases between. CDR3 size: 13 residues. The DNA for the CDR3 is TGTGCCAGCAGCTTAGGGGCGAACACTGAAGCTTTCTTT. It yields the protein CASSLGANTEAFF.

The chain uses TRBV6-5 and TRBJ1-4, with unresolved D. Germline V gives CDR1 MNHEY, CDR2 SVGAGI. Trimming took off 11 bases at V and 3 bases at J, with 19 bases between the two ends. CDR3 length: 15 residues. DNA for the CDR3: TGTGCCGTCCTTCCAAGTGGGCTGTCTAATGAAAAACTGTTTTTT. Encoded protein: CAVLPSGLSNEKLFF.

The V gene is TRBV5-1, the J gene TRBJ2-5; 7 bases are shared with TRBD2. V shed 4 bases and J 2 bases; nucleotides not matched to a gene: 8. Germline V gene sequence: CDR1 SGHRS, CDR2 YFSETQ. The CDR3 is 15 residues long. The CDR3, as DNA: TGCGCCAGCAGCATATCTCCCGGGGGGCAAGAGACCCAGTACTTC. This translates into CASSISPGGQETQYF.

This clone was counted once. V is TRBV6-6 and J is TRBJ2-5; D unresolved. Germline V gene sequence: CDR1 MNHNY, CDR2 SVGAGI (reference sequence). The CDR3 is 13 residues long. V was cut by 2 bases and J by 8 bases, with 12 bases left in between. DNA for the CDR3: TGTGCCAGCAGTTACGAGCCCCTCCCTACCCAGTACTTC. Its protein product is CASSYEPLPTQYF.

J is TRBJ1-5 and V is TRBV27; 7 bases align to TRBD1. The CDR3 loop spans 14 amino acids. CDR1 MNHEY and CDR2 SMNVEV come from the germline V gene (reference sequence). V lost 5 bases, J lost 7 bases, and 8 bases stayed unmatched. CDR3 protein: CASSQYRGAQPQHF. The CDR3 region has the DNA TGTGCCAGCAGTCAATACAGGGGAGCCCAGCCCCAGCATTTT.

The V gene is TRBV10-3, the J gene TRBJ1-2; D gene unclear. The CDR3 consists of 14 residues. Trimming took 2 bases from V and 0 from J, leaving 7 bases between them. The germline V gene has CDR1 ENHRY and CDR2 SYGVKD. For the CDR3, the DNA is TGTGCCATCAGTGAGGCCGGGACTAACTATGGCTACACCTTC. Its protein product is CAISEAGTNYGYTF.

The gene calls are TRBV7-9 and TRBJ2-1; TRBD2 agrees at 11 bases. This CDR3 contains 13 residues. J gave up 9 bases and V 6 bases, and 4 bases lay outside the gene matches. Germline lookup yields CDR1 SEHNR and CDR2 FQNEAQ (reference sequence). CDR3 region: CASSLAGGREQFF. As DNA, the CDR3 is TGTGCCAGCAGTCTAGCGGGGGGTCGTGAGCAGTTCTTC.

The chain has TRBV19 and TRBJ2-2; unclear D gene. The CDR3 extends over 13 amino acids. Germline loops: CDR1 LNHDA, CDR2 SQIVND (reference sequence). The ends were cut back, 2 bases at V and 6 bases at J, with 7 bases in the middle. The CDR3 protein is CASSIRAAGELFF. The CDR3, as DNA: TGTGCCAGTAGTATACGGGCCGCCGGGGAGCTGTTTTTT.

This clone was recorded only once. V and J are TRBV7-6 and TRBJ2-1; D may be TRBD1 (8 bases). Per the germline V gene, CDR1 is SGHVS and CDR2 is FNYEAQ. The length of the CDR3 is 14 residues. V lost 5 bases and J 6 bases, leaving 14 bases between the germline ends. In nucleotides, the CDR3 is TGTGCCAGCAGCCCAAACAGGGGGGGCAATGAGCAGTTCTTC. Residues: CASSPNRGGNEQFF. The full variable domain, rest sourced from reference TRBV7-6 and TRBJ2-1, is GAGVSQSPRYKVTKRGQDVALRCDPISGHVSLYWYRQALGQGPEFLTYFNYEAQQDKSGLPNDRFSAERPEGSISTLTIQRTEQRDSAMYRCASSPNRGGNEQFFGPGTRLTVL.

The chain uses TRBV5-5 and TRBJ2-5; D not resolved. CDR1 SGHKS and CDR2 YYEKEE come from the germline V gene (reference sequence). This CDR3 contains 12 residues. Trimming cost V 1 base and J 5 bases, with 6 bases left between them. CDR3 DNA sequence: TGTGCCAGCAGCTTGCCGCTGGAGACCCAGTACTTC. Translation: CASSLPLETQYF.

The rearrangement links TRBV6-5 to TRBJ2-3; 7 bases are a match to TRBD2. The germline gives CDR1 MNHEY, CDR2 SVGAGI. The CDR3 has 15 residues. V was pared by 6 bases and J by 2 bases, with 8 bases of the junction left unmatched. This chain's CDR3 is CASRPGRVLTDTQYF. The CDR3 nucleotides read TGTGCCAGCAGACCAGGGAGGGTTCTCACAGATACGCAGTATTTT.

This clone was counted a single time. The V and J genes are TRBV5-1 and TRBJ2-7; D may be TRBD1 (5 bases). The CDR3 loop spans 16 amino acids. Germline loops: CDR1 SGHRS, CDR2 YFSETQ. Trimming shortened V by 4 bases and J by 0 bases, and 17 bases separated the two germline ends. The CDR3 protein is CASSGEIDSFSYEQYF. In nucleotides, the CDR3 is TGCGCCAGCAGCGGCGAAATTGACAGCTTCTCCTACGAGCAGTACTTC.

The chain combines TRBV6-5 with TRBJ2-7; no definite D call. The germline V gene encodes CDR1 MNHEY and CDR2 SVGAGI. Trimming stripped 1 base from V and 2 bases from J, with 9 bases between. The CDR3 spans 14 residues. The CDR3 reads CASSYFSGAYEQYF. CDR3 nucleotides: TGTGCCAGCAGTTACTTTTCTGGGGCCTACGAGCAGTACTTC.